This passage covers 14 T cell receptor beta chains from one sample sequenced in a study of cytomegalovirus exposure and HLA in healthy donors. The PCR contained 60 Vbeta and 13 Jbeta primers. Assay used: immunoSEQ multiplex PCR; TCRdb lists only in-frame clones, some missing. The repertoire consists of approximately 150,000 clones, with approximately 82% occurring once and the leading ten covering about 4.9%. Sequencing was carried out using PBMCs. Receptors were obtained from a male donor in good health and CMV-seronegative.

This clone occurred once. The chain carries TRBV5-1 and TRBJ1-2, with D possibly matching TRBD1 (6 bases). The V end lost 4 bases, the J end lost 0 bases, and 10 bases lay between the germline ends. CDR3 length: 14 amino acids. Germline V lookup: CDR1 SGHRS, CDR2 YFSETQ. The CDR3 here is CASSRSGANYGYTF. The CDR3, as DNA: TGCGCCAGCAGCCGCTCAGGGGCTAACTATGGCTACACCTTC.

The rearrangement uses TRBV7-9 and TRBJ1-2; 7 bases map to TRBD1. The CDR3 extends over 11 amino acids. Germline V CDR1 and CDR2: SEHNR, FQNEAQ (reference sequence). The V and J ends lost 9 bases and 8 bases, in that order; junction bases with no gene match: 6. The CDR3 coding sequence is TGTGCCAGTACAGGGGATGGGGGCTACACCTTC. Translated, it gives CASTGDGGYTF. Filled out from reference TRBV7-9 and TRBJ1-2, the complete variable domain reads DTGVSQNPRHKITKRGQNVTFRCDPISEHNRLYWYRQTLGQGPEFLTYFQNEAQLEKSRLLSDRFSAERPKGSFSTLEIQRTEQGDSAMYLCASTGDGGYTFGSGTRLTVV.

This clone has only one observation. The germline gene is not matched at one end of the junction; a read error may be the cause. The chain links TRBV19 to TRBJ1-4; 8 bases match TRBD1. Germline V gene data show CDR1 as LNHDA and CDR2 as SQIVND (reference sequence). This CDR3 region has 16 residues. CDR3 sequence: CASSLTHGQGIGGAAF. The CDR3 bases are TGTGCCAGTAGTCTTACCCACGGACAGGGAATAGGGGGTGCCGCTTTT.

This clone appeared a single time. The rearrangement links TRBV6-1 to TRBJ1-4, with unresolved D. Trimming removed 5 bases from V and 1 base from J, with 5 bases in between. The CDR3 contains 13 residues. In germline, CDR1 is MNHNS, CDR2 SASEGT. DNA for the CDR3: TGTGCCAGCAGTTCGGGAACTAATGAAAAACTGTTTTTT. Residues: CASSSGTNEKLFF.

V and J are TRBV6-5 and TRBJ2-3; 8 bases match TRBD2. The CDR3 consists of 12 residues. From germline, CDR1 is MNHEY and CDR2 SVGAGI. Trimming took 6 bases from V and 5 from J; bases not matched to a gene: 1. CDR3 region: CASRSGGDTQYF. As DNA, the CDR3 is TGTGCCAGCAGGAGCGGGGGAGATACGCAGTATTTT.

The chain is built from TRBV18 and TRBJ1-1; 7 bases are a match to TRBD1. V lost 4 bases to trimming and J lost 4 bases; unmatched junction nucleotides: 18. The length of the CDR3 is 18 residues. Germline loops: CDR1 KGHSH, CDR2 LQKENI. The CDR3 reads CASSLLGQNEIGGTEAFF. CDR3 nucleotides: TGTGCCAGCTCACTCCTGGGACAGAATGAAATCGGGGGCACTGAAGCTTTCTTT.

The J gene is TRBJ2-7, the V gene TRBV9; 9 bases fit TRBD1. Unmatched junction bases numbered 1, after V lost 0 bases and J lost 3 bases. Germline V lookup: CDR1 SGDLS, CDR2 YYNGEE. The CDR3 consists of 14 residues. The CDR3 DNA sequence: TGTGCCAGCAGCGTAGGGACAGGGGACTACGAGCAGTACTTC. Protein product: CASSVGTGDYEQYF.

The V gene is TRBV7-8, the J gene TRBJ2-1, with 8 bases fitting TRBD2. The ends lost 7 bases at V and 6 bases at J; junction bases unmatched: 11. Germline CDR1 reads SGHVS; CDR2 reads FQNEAQ. The CDR3 is made up of 15 amino acids. The CDR3 region is CASTGGFQVVNEQFF. CDR3 nucleotide sequence: TGTGCCAGCACGGGGGGGTTCCAGGTAGTCAATGAGCAGTTCTTC.

The chain carries TRBV2 and TRBJ2-3, with 9 bases matching TRBD2. The CDR3 has 14 residues. Germline CDR1 is SNHLY and CDR2 is FYNNEI. Germline trimming cut 6 bases from V and 2 bases from J; bases unmatched to any gene: 3. The CDR3 loop is CASRVAGATDTQYF. The CDR3 DNA is TGTGCCAGCAGAGTAGCGGGGGCCACAGATACGCAGTATTTT.

This clone appeared a few times. CDR3 nucleotides: TGTGCCACTAGACTAGCGGGGAACACCGGGGAGCTGTTTTTT. Its translation: CATRLAGNTGELFF. The chain has TRBV15 and TRBJ2-2; 10 bases agree with TRBD2. Germline-derived CDR1 and CDR2 are LNHNV and YYDKDF (reference sequence). The CDR3 runs to 14 residues. V was pared by 9 bases and J by 1 base, with 2 bases of the junction left unmatched.

The chain employs TRBV6-5 and TRBJ2-7, with 7 bases aligning to TRBD1. Germline V gives CDR1 MNHEY, CDR2 SVGAGI. Trimming took 4 bases from V and 1 from J; bases not matched to a gene: 4. The CDR3 is 14 amino acids. CDR3 sequence: CASSSGTESYEQYF. The CDR3, as DNA: TGTGCCAGCAGTTCCGGGACAGAGTCCTACGAGCAGTACTTC.

The V and J genes are TRBV7-9 and TRBJ2-7; maybe TRBD1 (7 bases). V lost 7 bases to trimming and J lost 2 bases, with 15 bases between them. Germline CDR1 SEHNR, CDR2 FQNEAQ (reference sequence). The CDR3 length is 14 residues. DNA of the CDR3: TGTGCCAGCACCAACCAGGGGGGCACCTACGAGCAGTACTTC. It codes for CASTNQGGTYEQYF. The whole variable domain, filled in from reference TRBV7-9 and TRBJ2-7, reads DTGVSQNPRHKITKRGQNVTFRCDPISEHNRLYWYRQTLGQGPEFLTYFQNEAQLEKSRLLSDRFSAERPKGSFSTLEIQRTEQGDSAMYLCASTNQGGTYEQYFGPGTRLTVT.

This clone was recorded once. The chain combines TRBV6-1 with TRBJ1-2; D gene ambiguous. Trimming cost V 3 bases and J 8 bases, with 19 bases left between them. This CDR3 contains 15 residues. The germline V gene encodes CDR1 MNHNS and CDR2 SASEGT. CDR3 coding DNA: TGTGCCAGCAGTGAGATGGCGGGAACGGGTGGAGGCTACACCTTC. Translation gives CASSEMAGTGGGYTF.

This clone has only a few counts. This rearrangement joins TRBV6-4 to TRBJ2-3, with 9 bases identical to TRBD2. The CDR3 has 15 residues. Germline V lookup: CDR1 MRHNA, CDR2 SNTAGT. V lost 2 bases to trimming and J lost 6 bases; unmatched junction nucleotides: 6. The CDR3 nucleotides read TGTGCCAGCAGTGACGGAAGCGGGGGGTGGGATACGCAGTATTTT. Translating gives CASSDGSGGWDTQYF.